These 19 T cell receptor beta chains share one sample of origin, sequenced in a study of cytomegalovirus exposure and HLA in healthy donors. 13 Jbeta primers and 60 Vbeta primers were used for the PCR. Repertoires were generated with immunoSEQ multiplex PCR, while TCRdb's copy carries only in-frame clones and drops some. This table has roughly 150,000 clones, 75% to 80% appearing once. Source material: PBMCs. The source is a male donor in good health and CMV-seronegative.

Concerning this clone itself: Germline is not matched at one junction end, which may reflect a read error. V and J are TRBV25-1 and TRBJ1-2; D gene ambiguous. CDR1 and CDR2 from the germline V gene are MGHDK and SYGVNS. This CDR3 has 11 amino acids. CDR3 nucleotides: TGTGCCAGCAGTGAATTGAGAGGCTACACTTTC. Encoded protein: CASSELRGYTF.

The V and J genes are TRBV7-8 and TRBJ1-4, with D perhaps TRBD1 (5 bases). Trimming left V 3 bases short and J 7 bases short, with 12 bases between. Per the germline V gene, CDR1 is SGHVS and CDR2 is FQNEAQ. CDR3 length: 14 residues. CDR3 sequence (DNA): TGTGCCAGCAGCTTGACAGTTCCTATTGAAAAACTGTTTTTT. It specifies CASSLTVPIEKLFF.

J is TRBJ2-3 and V is TRBV6-6, with 11 positions matching TRBD2. J was trimmed by 2 bases and V by 5 bases; bases with no gene match: 6. The CDR3 consists of 16 residues. Germline V CDR1 and CDR2: MNHNY, SVGAGI (reference sequence). The CDR3 DNA sequence: TGTGCCAGCAGTCCTTTGACTAGCGGGGACACAGATACGCAGTATTTT. It yields the protein CASSPLTSGDTDTQYF.

The chain combines TRBV7-9 with TRBJ2-7; 8 bases fit TRBD1. Germline V gives CDR1 SEHNR, CDR2 FQNEAQ (reference sequence). CDR3 length equals 14 residues. The J segment lost 3 bases and the V segment lost 8 bases, leaving 9 bases of the junction unmatched. CDR3 residues: CASGLGRGHYEQYF. The CDR3, as DNA: TGTGCCAGCGGGTTGGGCAGGGGGCACTACGAGCAGTACTTC.

V gene TRBV9 combines with J gene TRBJ2-1; tentatively, D is TRBD2 (6 bases). The CDR3 covers 13 residues. V was clipped by 0 bases and J by 9 bases, with 10 bases between them. Germline values: CDR1 SGDLS, CDR2 YYNGEE. CDR3 region: CASSVDVGGEQFF. CDR3 in DNA: TGTGCCAGCAGCGTAGACGTCGGGGGTGAGCAGTTCTTC.

The chain is built from TRBV7-3 and TRBJ2-7; D may be TRBD2 (6 bases). The CDR3 has 15 residues. Germline values: CDR1 SGHTA, CDR2 FQGTGA. V was clipped by 2 bases and J by 4 bases, with 15 bases between them. The CDR3 DNA is TGTGCCAGCAGCTTATCCTCGGGAGTGGGTTACGAGCAGTACTTC. As protein: CASSLSSGVGYEQYF.

The CDR3 here is CASSRRQGFLSYEQYF. The CDR3 DNA reads TGTGCCAGCAGCCGACGACAGGGTTTTTTATCCTACGAGCAGTACTTC. V and J are TRBV7-9 and TRBJ2-7, with TRBD1 identical over 7 bases. CDR1 and CDR2 (germline): SEHNR, FQNEAQ (reference sequence). This CDR3 has 16 amino acids. The trim removed 5 bases at V and 1 base at J, leaving 11 bases unmatched. The full variable domain, completed using reference TRBV7-9 and TRBJ2-7, is DTGVSQNPRHKITKRGQNVTFRCDPISEHNRLYWYRQTLGQGPEFLTYFQNEAQLEKSRLLSDRFSAERPKGSFSTLEIQRTEQGDSAMYLCASSRRQGFLSYEQYFGPGTRLTVT.

This clone was observed a single time. CDR3 nucleotide sequence: TGTGCCAGCAGTGAAGGTAGCGGGGGCTGGGATACGCAGTATTTT. It is translated as CASSEGSGGWDTQYF. The rearrangement links TRBV2 to TRBJ2-3; 9 positions agree with TRBD2. The CDR3 has 15 amino acids. Germline-derived CDR1 and CDR2 are SNHLY and FYNNEI. The V segment lost 1 base and the J segment 6 bases; nucleotides outside the gene matches: 5.

The gene calls are TRBV27 and TRBJ2-7, with 7 bases lining up with TRBD2. The germline V gene encodes CDR1 MNHEY and CDR2 SMNVEV (reference sequence). The length of the CDR3 is 15 residues. The V and J ends lost 2 bases and 2 bases, in that order; junction bases with no gene match: 6. The CDR3 protein is CASSLDSGPPYEQYF. The DNA for the CDR3 is TGTGCCAGCAGTTTAGATAGCGGGCCGCCCTACGAGCAGTACTTC.

The chain has TRBV5-1 and TRBJ1-4; tentative D call: TRBD1 (6 bases). The germline V gene encodes CDR1 SGHRS and CDR2 YFSETQ. This CDR3 has 14 residues. The germline V and J ends were trimmed by 7 bases and 8 bases, with 18 bases remaining between them. The CDR3: CASAWGGLGEKLFF. The CDR3 region has the DNA TGCGCCAGCGCCTGGGGGGGCTTGGGGGAAAAACTGTTTTTT.

Notes on this clone: The junction differs from germline at one of its ends, possibly a read error. V usage is TRBV7-9 and J usage is TRBJ1-2, with 7 bases identical to TRBD1. Germline loops: CDR1 SEHNR, CDR2 FQNEAQ (reference sequence). The CDR3 sequence is 15 residues long. CDR3 protein: CSSSLVNRGGYGYTF. CDR3 coding DNA: TGTTCCAGCAGCTTAGTTAACAGGGGTGGTTATGGCTACACCTTC.

About this clone itself: Other DNA sequences in this sample translate to the same CDR3. The rearrangement joins TRBV7-9 to TRBJ2-7, with 13 nucleotides matching TRBD2. The germline CDR1 and CDR2 sequences are SEHNR and FQNEAQ (reference sequence). V shed 9 bases, J shed 2 bases, and the junction held 7 bases outside the gene matches. This CDR3 is built from 15 residues. DNA of the CDR3: TGTGCCAGTTGCCCCGGGACTAGCGGGACCTACGAGCAGTACTTC. It codes for CASCPGTSGTYEQYF.

This clone was picked up one time. The chain employs TRBV9 and TRBJ2-5, with 9 bases matching TRBD2. The tail of the sequence fits TRBJ2-7 better, so the J call may be wrong. This CDR3 region has 14 residues. Germline V lookup: CDR1 SGDLS, CDR2 YYNGEE. The CDR3 DNA is TGTGCCAGCAGCGTAGGAGCGGGGGGCTACGAGCAGTACTTC. Its protein is CASSVGAGGYEQYF.

This chain joins TRBV10-3 and TRBJ2-7; 7 nucleotides align to TRBD1. V shed 5 bases, J shed 6 bases, and the junction held 7 bases outside the gene matches. Germline-derived CDR1 and CDR2 are ENHRY and SYGVKD. The CDR3 is made up of 13 amino acids. CDR3 region: CAISLTGAGEQYF. The CDR3 region has the DNA TGTGCCATCAGTCTTACAGGGGCCGGCGAGCAGTACTTC.

Written as DNA, the CDR3 is TGTGCCAGCAGGCTGGCGGGGAATGGCTACACCTTC. Amino acids: CASRLAGNGYTF. The rearrangement uses TRBV5-6 and TRBJ1-2; D is unclear. The CDR3 is 12 amino acids. Germline-derived CDR1 and CDR2 are SGHDT and YYEEEE. V shed 5 bases and J shed 6 bases, with 11 bases lying between them.

The genes are TRBV7-9 and TRBJ1-2; D is perhaps TRBD1 (5 bases). There are 16 residues in the CDR3. Trimming took off 1 base at V and 8 bases at J, with 20 bases between the two ends. The germline CDR1 and CDR2 sequences are SEHNR and FQNEAQ (reference sequence). CDR3 region: CASSLGSSYLPGGYTF. DNA of the CDR3: TGTGCCAGCAGCTTAGGGTCCAGTTACCTCCCAGGGGGCTACACCTTC.

This clone turned up a few times. The CDR3 nucleotides read TGTGCCAGCAGTGAAATCATCAGGGACACCGGGGAGCTGTTTTTT. Its protein product is CASSEIIRDTGELFF. This chain uses TRBV25-1 with TRBJ2-2; perhaps TRBD1 as D (5 bases). Germline V gives CDR1 MGHDK, CDR2 SYGVNS. This CDR3 is built from 15 residues. Trimming pared 2 bases from V and 3 bases from J, leaving 10 bases between.

This sequence joins TRBV13 and TRBJ1-1, with D hard to call. Trimming stripped 8 bases from V and 1 base from J, with 8 bases between. The CDR3 has 12 residues. In germline, CDR1 is PRHDT, CDR2 FYEKMQ (reference sequence). CDR3 loop: CASLLRNTEAFF. DNA for the CDR3: TGTGCCAGCCTCCTGAGGAACACTGAAGCTTTCTTT. Supplemented by reference TRBV13 and TRBJ1-1, the full variable domain reads AAGVIQSPRHLIKEKRETATLKCYPIPRHDTVYWYQQGPGQDPQFLISFYEKMQSDKGSIPDRFSAQQFSDYHSELNMSSLELGDSALYFCASLLRNTEAFFGQGTRLTVV.

Regarding this clone: This specimen includes other DNA sequences encoding the same CDR3. The V gene is TRBV18, the J gene TRBJ1-1, with 8 nucleotides matching TRBD1. Trimming removed 3 bases from V and 4 bases from J; junction bases left unmatched: 4. The CDR3 is 14 residues long. Germline CDR1 reads KGHSH; CDR2 reads LQKENI. The CDR3 loop reads CASSPQGAFTEAFF. The DNA for the CDR3 is TGTGCCAGCTCACCCCAGGGGGCGTTCACTGAAGCTTTCTTT. Supplemented by reference TRBV18 and TRBJ1-1, the full variable domain reads NAGVMQNPRHLVRRRGQEARLRCSPMKGHSHVYWYRQLPEEGLKFMVYLQKENIIDESGMPKERFSAEFPKEGPSILRIQQVVRGDSAAYFCASSPQGAFTEAFFGQGTRLTVV.